This TCR beta chain was found in a study of blood T cell repertoires in COVID-19. Overall study: Specimens from acute and convalescent COVID-19 originated in the United States, Italy and Spain. From T cells, B-cell-depleted T cells, or PBMCs came the material, which was cDNA or gDNA.

Under the authors' procedure: Researchers report that nucleated cell counts were estimated from reference gene primer amplification. The repertoire was sequenced with immunoSEQ multiplex PCR; TCRdb's copy has only in-frame clones and lacks some. V, J and clone size derive from that table, while D and trimming were established from the DNA sequence. This sample has about 250,000 clones; about 85% occur once, and the top ten carry about 7%. Germline assignment: CDR1 SGHNT and CDR2 YYREEE (reference sequence). The CDR3 totals 15 residues. The ends lost 4 bases at V and 2 bases at J; junction bases unmatched: 6. Participant ages covered roughly 18 to 89 years across 25 or so US areas.

The clonotype was recovered from a woman aged 50 to 65 who had been exposed to COVID-19. The sample consisted of PBMCs or T cells enriched from blood (not recorded which). V gene TRBV5-4 combines with J gene TRBJ1-1; 9 bases fit TRBD1. In DNA form, the CDR3 reads TGTGCCAGCAGCAATCCGGGACAGGGCAACACTGAAGCTTTCTTT. Its protein product is CASSNPGQGNTEAFF.